This TCR beta chain came from a study of blood T cell repertoires in COVID-19. In the original processing: For nucleated cells, counts were estimated from reference gene primer amplification. Clones were sequenced by immunoSEQ multiplex PCR, and TCRdb holds only the in-frame ones, with some missing. V and J calls plus clone size are reproduced from that table; the DNA served to infer D and trimming. Here the sample spans about 220,000 clones, roughly 84% being singletons. This CDR3 contains 16 residues. Germline V gene lookup returns CDR1 LGHNT and CDR2 FRNRAP. The V gene end was trimmed by 7 bases and the J gene end by 1 base; junction bases not matched to a gene: 11.

V and J are TRBV12-5 and TRBJ1-2, with 8 bases matching TRBD1. This clonotype originated in a woman aged 40 to 50 who had recovered from COVID-19. The sample taken for sequencing was PBMCs or T cells enriched from blood (not recorded which). The CDR3 coding sequence is TGTGCTAGTGCTGAGGACAGGGCCACGATTAACTATGGCTACACCTTC. Translation: CASAEDRATINYGYTF.